The rows below give T cell receptor beta chains drawn from one sample of a study of blood T cell repertoires in COVID-19. Sequenced by immunoSEQ multiplex PCR; TCRdb stores in-frame clones only, minus some. The sample yields fewer than 350,000 clones, around 90% seen once. The material sequenced was PBMCs or T cells enriched from blood (not recorded which). All receptors derive from a woman aged 55-69 years in a cohort exposed to, infected with or recovered from COVID-19 (not recorded which). CDR3s leave out the opening cysteine and the closing phenylalanine or tryptophan. Size tells how often a clone was seen (once, few, many) or the class of an expanded clone, and some rows leave it out.

TRBV10-2	NA	TRBJ2-5	ASSVTSGRALKETQY
TRBV20-1	many	TRBJ2-1	SATGNEQF
TRBV18	NA	TRBJ2-7	ASSPDAGGNEQY
TRBV28	NA	TRBJ2-2	ASSLSGGNTGELF
TRBV4-2	NA	TRBJ2-2	ASSFRYPTGELF
TRBV19	NA	TRBJ2-7	ASSTSRGSYEQY
TRBV9	NA	TRBJ1-4	ASSVEGTGDEKLF
TRBV28	NA	TRBJ2-7	ASSRRTGDHYEQY
TRBV11-2	NA	TRBJ2-1	ASSSKRENDEQF
TRBV5-1	NA	TRBJ1-5	ASRGASNQPQH
TRBV5-1	NA	TRBJ2-5	ASSRREGTQETQY
TRBV19	NA	TRBJ2-7	ASSIIGVGAVYEQY
TRBV5-6	NA	TRBJ2-2	ASSLARQGASGELF
TRBV19	NA	TRBJ2-2	ASTTGTLGGELF
TRBV9	NA	TRBJ2-1	ASSLTGTSGNNEQF
TRBV7-2	NA	TRBJ2-7	ASSSSAGALEQY
TRBV12-3/TRBV12-4	once	TRBJ2-1	ASSLGVSHF
TRBV27	NA	TRBJ1-1	ASSFGSEASPNTEAF
TRBV28	NA	TRBJ2-7	ASSTPKGHGQY
TRBV6-1	NA	TRBJ2-7	ASRETTGTGAYEQY
TRBV20-1	NA	TRBJ1-1	SAILNTEAF
TRBV6-5	NA	TRBJ2-7	ASSYGLAGVYEQY
TRBV30	NA	TRBJ1-1	AWSSGYTEAF
TRBV24-1	NA	TRBJ2-3	ATSDDSKMEY
TRBV5-1	once	TRBJ1-1	ASQEPGQGEAF
TRBV2	NA	TRBJ2-7	ASSGGRGYEQY
TRBV5-1	once	TRBJ2-5	ASSLEAGQETQY
TRBV9	NA	TRBJ2-3	ASSVEGGVAGGPTQY
TRBV5-1	NA	TRBJ2-3	ASSLAGGAGGPRDTQY
TRBV6-5	NA	TRBJ1-6	ASSTGQGYSPPH
TRBV3-1/TRBV3-2	NA	TRBJ2-2	ASSHQGAAGELF
TRBV27	NA	TRBJ2-1	ASREGQNNEQF
TRBV18	NA	TRBJ1-5	ASSDGSSNQPQH
TRBV4-3	NA	TRBJ1-3	ASSQERGGVTGNTIY